This TCR beta chain was sequenced in a study of blood T cell repertoires in COVID-19. The CDR3 totals 15 residues. Germline values: CDR1 KGHSH, CDR2 LQKENI. This table comes from immunoSEQ multiplex PCR, and its TCRdb copy is limited to in-frame clones, with some not included. The repertoire holds about 32,000 clones, with about 90% as singletons. Points on this clone: The conserved phenylalanine or tryptophan normally closing the CDR3 is absent here, so this likely arose from a read error.

The origin of this receptor is a woman between 65 and 79 years old with active COVID-19. The specimen sequenced was peripheral blood. The rearrangement links TRBV18 to TRBJ2-3, with D perhaps matching TRBD2 (5 bases). CDR3 nucleotides: TGTGCCAGCCCACCGGCGGGCGGGTGGACAGATACGCAGTATTCT. Translated, it gives CASPPAGGWTDTQYS.